This TCR beta chain was obtained from a study of cytomegalovirus exposure and HLA in healthy donors. Generated by immunoSEQ multiplex PCR, the TCRdb table keeps only in-frame clones and is missing some. The data show roughly 170,000 clones, with roughly 80% seen just once and under 3.5% held by the top ten. Whole-study results and caveats: Some TCR beta chains (164 of them) were listed as cytomegalovirus-associated. Cytomegalovirus status was reportedly diagnosed by the classifier with high sensitivity and specificity.

About this clone itself: Antigen unknown.

Unmatched junction bases numbered 2, after V lost 2 bases and J lost 11 bases. This CDR3 spans 12 amino acids. Per germline, CDR1 SGHTA and CDR2 FQGTGA. The chain uses TRBV7-3 and TRBJ1-1; 10 bases are shared with TRBD1. The receptor was derived from a woman under 30 in good health and CMV-seropositive. Source material: PBMCs. The CDR3 is CASSLGTGEAFF. CDR3 coding DNA: TGTGCCAGCAGCTTAGGGACAGGGGAGGCTTTCTTT.